Each of the 25 T cell receptor beta chains below was sequenced from the same sample in a study of cytomegalovirus exposure and HLA in healthy donors (dated by TCRdb to about 2017). Library method: the immunoSEQ multiplex PCR assay. A mixture of 60 forward primers for TCR Vbeta segments and 13 reverse primers for TCR Jbeta segments was used in the multiplex PCR. TCRdb's version of the immuneACCESS table is confined to in-frame rearrangements and falls short of the full clone set. An unresolved V gene accounts for under half of the shortfall where checked; the remainder is of unknown origin. For this sample there are some 190,000 clones; more than 85% appear just once. 1.5% to 2% of the sample rests with the top ten. Sequenced sample: PBMCs. Receptors originate from a woman aged 18 to 35 in good health and CMV-seronegative.

This chain links TRBV27 with TRBJ2-7, with 10 positions matching TRBD1. Germline loops: CDR1 MNHEY, CDR2 SMNVEV (reference sequence). This CDR3 contains 15 residues. Trimming at V came to 8 bases and at J to 5 bases, leaving 12 bases not matched to a gene. CDR3 sequence reads: CASAFSGTGVDEQYF. DNA of the CDR3: TGTGCCAGCGCTTTTTCCGGGACAGGGGTCGACGAGCAGTACTTC.

V and J are TRBV28 and TRBJ2-7, with D tentatively TRBD2 (5 bases). The germline V gene encodes CDR1 MDHEN and CDR2 SYDVKM. There are 13 residues in the CDR3. Trimming took 7 bases from V and 1 from J, leaving 11 bases between them. Here the CDR3 DNA reads TGTGCCAGCACCGCCCGGAGGTCCTACGAGCAGTACTTC. Protein sequence: CASTARRSYEQYF. The full variable domain, with the rest looked up from reference TRBV28 and TRBJ2-7, is DVKVTQSSRYLVKRTGEKVFLECVQDMDHENMFWYRQDPGLGLRLIYFSYDVKMKEKGDIPEGYSVSREKKERFSLILESASTNQTSMYLCASTARRSYEQYFGPGTRLTVT.

This clone has a handful of counts. The chain carries TRBV29-1 and TRBJ2-1; 7 nucleotides align to TRBD2. The CDR3 loop spans 11 amino acids. Germline CDR1 SQVTM, CDR2 ANQGSEA. The V segment lost 7 bases and the J segment 7 bases; nucleotides outside the gene matches: 4. The CDR3 here is CSARRGNEQFF. The CDR3 DNA reads TGCAGCGCCCGGCGGGGGAATGAGCAGTTCTTC.

This clone was detected a few times. V gene TRBV18 combines with J gene TRBJ2-7; the match to TRBD1 covers 9 bases. Germline V gene lookup returns CDR1 KGHSH and CDR2 LQKENI. The CDR3 contains 15 residues. The V and J ends lost 1 base and 6 bases, in that order; junction bases with no gene match: 7. CDR3 sequence: CASSPQGTGIGEQYF. CDR3 nucleotides: TGTGCCAGCTCACCACAAGGGACAGGGATTGGCGAGCAGTACTTC.

This sequence joins TRBV19 and TRBJ2-7, with D tentatively TRBD2 (6 bases). The germline V gene has CDR1 LNHDA and CDR2 SQIVND (reference sequence). The CDR3 sequence is 14 residues long. Trimming took 5 bases from V and 5 from J, leaving 16 bases between them. CDR3 in amino acids: CASSPRRDSDEQYF. CDR3 coding DNA: TGTGCCAGTAGTCCGCGCCGGGACTCGGACGAGCAGTACTTC. Together with reference TRBV19 and TRBJ2-7, the CDR3 gives the full variable domain: DGGITQSPKYLFRKEGQNVTLSCEQNLNHDAMYWYRQDPGQGLRLIYYSQIVNDFQKGDIAEGYSVSREKKESFPLTVTSAQKNPTAFYLCASSPRRDSDEQYFGPGTRLTVT.

This sequence joins TRBV10-2 and TRBJ2-7; D is uncertain. Germline CDR1 reads WSHSY; CDR2 reads SAAADI. V lost 5 bases and J 0 bases, leaving 11 bases between the germline ends. The CDR3 has 14 amino acids. The CDR3 nucleotides read TGCGCCAGCAGTTCGTCGCCTAGCTCCTACGAGCAGTACTTC. Its protein is CASSSSPSSYEQYF.

The V gene is TRBV5-6, the J gene TRBJ1-6, with D possibly TRBD1 on 5 matching bases. The CDR3 runs 14 residues. Trimming took off 1 base at V and 6 bases at J, with 8 bases between the two ends. Germline assignment: CDR1 SGHDT and CDR2 YYEEEE. This CDR3 is CASSLIGGNSPLHF. The CDR3 DNA reads as TGTGCCAGCAGCTTGATCGGGGGTAATTCACCCCTCCACTTT.

This clone was counted once. An end of the junction differs from the germline gene, which may be a read error. The rearrangement links TRBV7-7 to TRBJ2-7; D is possibly TRBD2 (6 bases). CDR3 size: 13 residues. CDR1 is SSHAT and CDR2 is FNYEAQ in the germline V gene (reference sequence). CDR3: CASSLVEGYEQYF. The CDR3 bases are TGTGCTAGCAGCTTAGTGGAGGGTTACGAGCAGTACTTC.

V gene TRBV6-5 combines with J gene TRBJ2-5, with a tentative D call TRBD2 (6 bases). V lost 2 bases and J 0 bases, leaving 10 bases between the germline ends. This CDR3 has 15 amino acids. From germline, CDR1 is MNHEY and CDR2 SVGAGI. The CDR3 sequence is CASSYGPSDQETQYF. The CDR3 region has the DNA TGTGCCAGCAGTTACGGCCCTAGCGACCAAGAGACCCAGTACTTC.

This clone was picked up one time. The chain links TRBV7-9 to TRBJ2-2, with 10 bases matching TRBD1. Per germline, CDR1 SEHNR and CDR2 FQNEAQ (reference sequence). Germline trimming cut 1 base from V and 7 bases from J; bases unmatched to any gene: 3. The CDR3 spans 15 residues. CDR3 residues: CASSLGQGAGGELFF. In DNA form, the CDR3 reads TGTGCCAGCAGCTTAGGACAGGGGGCCGGCGGGGAGCTGTTTTTT.

The chain uses TRBV30 and TRBJ2-7; D perhaps matches TRBD2 (6 bases). V gave up 1 base and J gave up 2 bases, with 9 bases separating them. CDR1 is GTSNPN, CDR2 SVGIG, per germline (reference sequence). The CDR3 spans 13 residues. CDR3 protein: CAWSGDSTYEQYF. The CDR3 nucleotides read TGTGCCTGGAGTGGGGACTCCACCTACGAGCAGTACTTC.

The chain joins TRBV4-2 to TRBJ2-2; possible D gene TRBD2, 5 bases. CDR1 is LGHNA, CDR2 YNFKEQ, per germline. This CDR3 has 14 residues. V shed 1 base and J shed 4 bases, with 7 bases lying between them. The CDR3 sequence is CASSQGTPTGELFF. In nucleotides, the CDR3 is TGTGCCAGCAGCCAAGGGACTCCCACCGGGGAGCTGTTTTTT.

The chain uses TRBV27 and TRBJ1-3; the D gene is possibly TRBD1 (5 bases). Germline CDR1 reads MNHEY; CDR2 reads SMNVEV (reference sequence). The CDR3 length is 14 residues. V shed 6 bases and J shed 4 bases, with 13 bases lying between them. The DNA for the CDR3 is TGTGCCAGCAGCCTGGGGGGGAGCGGAAACACCATATATTTT. It codes for CASSLGGSGNTIYF.

The rearrangement uses TRBV2 and TRBJ1-5, with 7 bases aligning to TRBD1. Germline CDR1 reads SNHLY; CDR2 reads FYNNEI. This CDR3 comprises 13 residues. Germline trimming cut 4 bases from V and 10 bases from J; bases unmatched to any gene: 7. This CDR3 is CASSVGTASPQHF. The DNA for the CDR3 is TGTGCCAGCAGTGTCGGGACAGCCTCACCCCAGCATTTT.

The chain couples TRBV6-1 to TRBJ1-5; possible D gene TRBD1, 6 bases. Looked up from germline, CDR1 is MNHNS and CDR2 is SASEGT. Trimming stripped 8 bases from V and 7 bases from J, with 15 bases between. CDR3 length equals 13 residues. CDR3 sequence reads: CASEGGGNQPQHF. The CDR3 DNA follows: TGTGCCAGCGAAGGGGGGGGAAACCAGCCCCAGCATTTT.

The chain recombines TRBV4-2 with TRBJ1-2; D might be TRBD1 (6 bases). The ends were cut back, 4 bases at V and 4 bases at J, with 13 bases in the middle. The CDR3 runs 14 residues. Germline assignment: CDR1 LGHNA and CDR2 YNFKEQ. The CDR3 spells CASSPQGNGYGYTF. The CDR3 bases are TGTGCCAGCAGCCCCCAGGGGAACGGCTATGGCTACACCTTC.

This rearrangement joins TRBV28 to TRBJ2-3; D perhaps matches TRBD1 (6 bases). The CDR3 spans 14 residues. Germline V CDR1 and CDR2: MDHEN, SYDVKM. V was pared by 6 bases and J by 2 bases, with 12 bases between. The CDR3 reads CASSPGQATDTQYF. CDR3 nucleotide sequence: TGTGCCAGCAGCCCGGGACAAGCCACAGATACGCAGTATTTT.

CDR3 region: CAITPGQGKTSYNEQFF. Written as DNA, the CDR3 is TGTGCCATCACCCCGGGACAGGGAAAGACCTCCTACAATGAGCAGTTCTTC. This chain links TRBV10-3 with TRBJ2-1; the match to TRBD1 covers 9 bases. V shed 7 bases, J shed 0 bases, and the junction held 10 bases outside the gene matches. The CDR3 has 17 amino acids. The germline gives CDR1 ENHRY, CDR2 SYGVKD.

The table lists this clone with a count of one. This chain connects TRBV19 to TRBJ2-7, with a tentative D call TRBD1 (5 bases). The CDR3 length is 13 residues. Germline loops: CDR1 LNHDA, CDR2 SQIVND (reference sequence). V lost 5 bases, J lost 0 bases, and 8 bases lay in between. The CDR3, as DNA: TGTGCCAGTAGTTCGGACATCTCCTACGAGCAGTACTTC. Translated: CASSSDISYEQYF.

The count of this clone is one. The J gene is TRBJ1-5, the V gene TRBV7-9, with D possibly TRBD1 on 5 matching bases. The CDR3 is made up of 14 amino acids. V lost 2 bases, J lost 7 bases, and 12 bases lay in between. The germline V gene encodes CDR1 SEHNR and CDR2 FQNEAQ (reference sequence). The CDR3 coding sequence is TGTGCCAGCAGCTTAAGTCAGGGTGGACAGCCCCAGCATTTT. Translation gives CASSLSQGGQPQHF.

This clone appeared a single time. The gene calls are TRBV9 and TRBJ1-6; D not resolved. The CDR3 is 12 residues long. The ends were cut back, 4 bases at V and 10 bases at J, with 9 bases in the middle. Germline loops: CDR1 SGDLS, CDR2 YYNGEE. The CDR3 DNA is TGTGCCAGCAGCCAATCGGGATCACCCCTCCACTTT. It encodes CASSQSGSPLHF.

J is TRBJ2-1 and V is TRBV5-1, with 8 nucleotides matching TRBD2. CDR1 and CDR2 from the germline V gene are SGHRS and YFSETQ. The V gene end was trimmed by 6 bases and the J gene end by 3 bases; junction bases not matched to a gene: 17. This CDR3 is built from 18 residues. In nucleotides, the CDR3 is TGCGCCAGCAACCTCTTGGGTAGCGGGACCGCCGGCTACAATGAGCAGTTCTTC. It encodes CASNLLGSGTAGYNEQFF.

This rearrangement joins TRBV5-1 to TRBJ2-7, with 9 bases identical to TRBD1. The CDR3 is 15 residues long. Per the germline V gene, CDR1 is SGHRS and CDR2 is YFSETQ. V was pared by 4 bases and J by 2 bases, with 7 bases of the junction left unmatched. The DNA for the CDR3 is TGCGCCAGCAGCCCCCTGGGACAGGGTACCTACGAGCAGTACTTC. Its protein is CASSPLGQGTYEQYF.

The chain joins TRBV5-4 to TRBJ2-1; 12 bases map to TRBD2. The CDR3 is 14 residues long. V shed 3 bases, J shed 6 bases, and the junction held 1 base outside the gene matches. In germline, CDR1 is SGHNT, CDR2 YYREEE (reference sequence). DNA of the CDR3: TGTGCCAGCAGCTCTAGCGGGAGGGGCAATGAGCAGTTCTTC. Encoded protein: CASSSSGRGNEQFF.

J is TRBJ2-7 and V is TRBV13, with 9 nucleotides matching TRBD2. V shed 2 bases and J 6 bases; nucleotides not matched to a gene: 8. CDR1 is PRHDT, CDR2 FYEKMQ, per germline (reference sequence). The CDR3 is 15 amino acids. The CDR3 bases are TGTGCCAGCAGCTTAAGGGACCGCGGGGGGGCCGAGCAGTACTTC. As protein: CASSLRDRGGAEQYF. The full variable domain, in which reference TRBV13 and TRBJ2-7 provide the parts outside the CDR3, is AAGVIQSPRHLIKEKRETATLKCYPIPRHDTVYWYQQGPGQDPQFLISFYEKMQSDKGSIPDRFSAQQFSDYHSELNMSSLELGDSALYFCASSLRDRGGAEQYFGPGTRLTVT.